Listed here are 18 T cell receptor beta chains from one sample, sequenced in a study of metastatic and nonmetastatic thyroid tumors. Thyroid surgery was preceded by no treatment in any patient. TCRdb reassembled clones from the PCR reads with MiXCR. This sample has approximately 35,000 clones, with roughly 22% found just once. The sequencing input was tumor tissue. Receptor source: a male donor with papillary thyroid cancer or a benign thyroid nodule (not recorded which). Some clones in this sample may be carry-over from other donors' samples.

The gene calls are TRBV20-1 and TRBJ2-7, with TRBD2 as a possible D gene (6 bases). CDR1 and CDR2 from the germline V gene are DFQATT and SNEGSKA (reference sequence). The V end was cut by 3 bases, the J end by 6 bases, with 12 bases between. The CDR3 runs 12 residues. The CDR3 sequence: CSASAGTGEQYF. CDR3 nucleotides: TGCAGTGCTAGTGCGGGGACGGGCGAGCAGTACTTC.

This clone was found many times. The rearrangement uses TRBV5-1 and TRBJ2-5, with D perhaps TRBD2 (6 bases). This CDR3 region has 15 residues. CDR1 is SGHRS, CDR2 YFSETQ, per germline. The V end lost 1 base, the J end lost 0 bases, and 10 bases lay between the germline ends. CDR3 amino acids: CASSLSGRHQETQYF. The CDR3 DNA follows: TGCGCCAGCAGCTTGAGCGGGCGGCACCAAGAGACCCAGTACTTC.

This clone was seen at least ten times. The V gene is TRBV15, the J gene TRBJ1-6, with TRBD1 identical over 11 bases. The CDR3 spans 14 residues. Losses at the gene ends were 5 bases for V and 13 bases for J; bases not matched to a gene: 7. Per germline, CDR1 LNHNV and CDR2 YYDKDF (reference sequence). CDR3: CATSLGTGGRPLHF. CDR3 nucleotide sequence: TGTGCCACCAGCTTAGGGACAGGGGGAAGGCCCCTCCACTTT.

This clone was seen ten or more times. The rearrangement uses TRBV12-3 or TRBV12-4 and TRBJ1-5; TRBD1 is a possible D gene (5 bases). The CDR3 is 13 residues long. Trimming pared 7 bases from V and 5 bases from J, leaving 12 bases between. The CDR3 DNA reads TGTGCCAGCACCCAGGGTAATTATCAGCCCCAGCATTTT. Its protein product is CASTQGNYQPQHF.

In this sample, this clone turned up many times. This sequence joins TRBV11-2 and TRBJ1-5; no reliable D call. The CDR3 has 16 amino acids. Germline V lookup: CDR1 SGHAT, CDR2 FQNNGV. Trimming shortened V by 4 bases and J by 1 base, and 14 bases separated the two germline ends. CDR3 residues: CASSSKDGPSNQPQHF. The CDR3 coding sequence is TGTGCCAGCAGCTCGAAAGACGGACCGAGCAATCAGCCCCAGCATTTT.

Details on this clone: A junction end diverges from the germline sequence, so it may reflect a read error. The chain is built from TRBV5-8 and TRBJ1-1; D is undetermined. The CDR3 sequence is 15 residues long. Germline CDR1 and CDR2: SGHTS and YDEGEE. CDR3 in amino acids: CASRDLQLMNTEDFF. The CDR3 DNA sequence: TGTGCCAGCAGGGATCTCCAGCTCATGAACACTGAAGATTTCTTT.

The sample holds many counts of this clone. The genes are TRBV12-3 or TRBV12-4 and TRBJ1-4; tentative D call: TRBD1 (6 bases). Trimming removed 3 bases from V and 8 bases from J, with 16 bases in between. The CDR3 runs 15 residues. The CDR3 protein is CASSFSTQGKEKLFF. In DNA form, the CDR3 reads TGTGCCAGCAGTTTCTCAACACAGGGTAAAGAAAAACTGTTTTTT.

This clone was seen ten or more times. V is TRBV10-3 and J is TRBJ2-2; D is perhaps TRBD2 (7 bases). This CDR3 is built from 16 residues. Per germline, CDR1 ENHRY and CDR2 SYGVKD. The V end lost 3 bases, the J end lost 1 base, and 12 bases lay between the germline ends. CDR3: CAISERGGGNTGELFF. The CDR3 nucleotides are TGTGCCATCAGTGAACGGGGAGGGGGGAACACCGGGGAGCTGTTTTTT.

This clone was counted only a few times. Likely a read error: the CDR3 ends without its conserved phenylalanine or tryptophan. The DNA is omitted, as the CDR3 cannot be located on it reliably, and the CDR3 follows TCRdb's listing. The genes are TRBV5-6 and TRBJ1-2; the DNA was not used to check the table's D call, TRBD1. From germline, CDR1 is SGHDT and CDR2 YYEEEE. The CDR3 is 12 amino acids in total, end residues counted. The CDR3 loop reads CASSYRDSAVAI.

Ten or more counts support this clone. The J gene is TRBJ2-4, the V gene TRBV20-1, with D possibly TRBD2 on 6 matching bases. The V gene's germline CDR1 is DFQATT and CDR2 SNEGSKA (reference sequence). The CDR3 has 12 amino acids. The V end was cut by 4 bases, the J end by 6 bases, with 10 bases between. CDR3 protein: CSAKRRVNIQYF. The CDR3 DNA reads TGCAGTGCTAAAAGGAGGGTAAACATTCAGTACTTC.

This clone was counted at least ten times. The chain is built from TRBV2 and TRBJ2-5, with D maybe TRBD1 (5 bases). This CDR3 region has 11 residues. Germline loops: CDR1 SNHLY, CDR2 FYNNEI. V was shortened by 10 bases and J by 2 bases, with 8 bases between the two germline ends. The CDR3 sequence: CAKQVQETQYF. The CDR3 coding sequence is TGTGCCAAACAGGTTCAAGAGACCCAGTACTTC. The full variable domain, its missing parts supplied by reference TRBV2 and TRBJ2-5, is EPEVTQTPSHQVTQMGQEVILRCVPISNHLYFYWYRQILGQKVEFLVSFYNNEISEKSEIFDDQFSVERPDGSNFTLKIRSTKLEDSAMYFCAKQVQETQYFGPGTRLLVL.

In its sample, this clone was seen once. V gene TRBV19 combines with J gene TRBJ2-3, with 11 positions matching TRBD2. This CDR3 has 15 amino acids. Looked up from germline, CDR1 is LNHDA and CDR2 is SQIVND (reference sequence). The V segment lost 3 bases and the J segment 5 bases; nucleotides outside the gene matches: 4. For the CDR3, the DNA is TGTGCCAGTAGTATGACTAGCGGGATCCGAGATACGCAGTATTTT. The encoded protein is CASSMTSGIRDTQYF. The whole variable domain, filled in from reference TRBV19 and TRBJ2-3, reads DGGITQSPKYLFRKEGQNVTLSCEQNLNHDAMYWYRQDPGQGLRLIYYSQIVNDFQKGDIAEGYSVSREKKESFPLTVTSAQKNPTAFYLCASSMTSGIRDTQYFGPGTRLTVL.

Many counts were recorded for this clone. The chain couples TRBV4-3 to TRBJ2-3; maybe TRBD2 (6 bases). The germline V gene encodes CDR1 LGHNA and CDR2 YSLEER. The CDR3 consists of 16 residues. V was clipped by 0 bases and J by 2 bases, with 12 bases between them. In DNA form, the CDR3 reads TGCGCCAGCAGCCAAGAGCCAGCTAGCGACACAGATACGCAGTATTTT. It codes for CASSQEPASDTDTQYF.

With regard to this clone: A single base separates this from a much larger clone, so it may be a read error. The same CDR3 also results from other DNA sequences found in this sample. The chain uses TRBV20-1 and TRBJ1-2; possibly TRBD1 for D (6 bases). The germline CDR1 and CDR2 sequences are DFQATT and SNEGSKA (reference sequence). This CDR3 comprises 15 residues. V lost 3 bases and J lost 3, with 17 bases in between. Here the CDR3 reads CSASSPDSWHYGYTF. The CDR3 DNA reads TGCAGTGCTAGCTCCCCGGACAGCTGGCACTATGGCTACACCTTC.

This clone was counted at least ten times. This rearrangement joins TRBV11-3 to TRBJ2-2, with D perhaps TRBD2 (6 bases). Trimming pared 1 base from V and 0 bases from J, leaving 18 bases between. CDR3 length equals 19 residues. Germline CDR1 is SGHNT and CDR2 is YENEEA. CDR3 loop: CASSLGKALAYSNTGELFF. The CDR3 DNA reads TGTGCCAGCAGCTTAGGAAAGGCACTAGCCTATTCGAACACCGGGGAGCTGTTTTTT. The full variable domain, in which reference TRBV11-3 and TRBJ2-2 provide the parts outside the CDR3, is EAGVVQSPRYKIIEKKQPVAFWCNPISGHNTLYWYLQNLGQGPELLIRYENEEAVDDSQLPKDRFSAERLKGVDSTLKIQPAELGDSAVYLCASSLGKALAYSNTGELFFGEGSRLTVL.

With regard to this clone: The conserved final phenylalanine or tryptophan is absent from the CDR3, which likely points to a read error. The genes are TRBV5-1 and TRBJ2-2, with 7 bases identical to TRBD1. V gave up 3 bases and J gave up 6 bases; unmatched junction bases: 8. In germline, CDR1 is SGHRS, CDR2 YFSETQ. This CDR3 contains 15 residues. The CDR3 loop is CASSYGDSGAGELFL. The CDR3 DNA reads as TGCGCCAGCAGCTACGGGGACAGCGGCGCCGGGGAGCTGTTTCTT.

The chain is built from TRBV18 and TRBJ2-7; 11 nucleotides match TRBD2. CDR1 is KGHSH and CDR2 is LQKENI in the germline V gene. V dropped 5 bases and J dropped 5; count of bases not matched to a gene: 2. CDR3 length equals 13 residues. The CDR3 DNA is TGTGCCAGCTCAGGTAGCGGGAGGGACGAGCAGTACTTC. The encoded protein is CASSGSGRDEQYF.

In this sample, this clone turned up many times. The rearrangement uses TRBV4-1 and TRBJ1-1; 9 nucleotides line up with TRBD1. Per germline, CDR1 MGHRA and CDR2 YSYEKL. V shed 4 bases and J 3 bases; nucleotides not matched to a gene: 6. This CDR3 is built from 15 residues. The CDR3 DNA is TGCGCCAGCAGCCCGGAGGACAGGGGCGACACTGAAGCTTTCTTT. Encoded protein: CASSPEDRGDTEAFF.